This T cell receptor beta chain was documented in a study of blood T cell repertoires in COVID-19. Here immunoSEQ multiplex PCR was the method, and the copy in TCRdb shows in-frame clones only, minus some. The sample holds approximately 250,000 clones; around 90% are singletons and the top ten take 2%. Trimming took 0 bases from V and 9 from J, leaving 16 bases between them. The CDR3 is 15 amino acids. Germline loops: CDR1 SGHTS, CDR2 YDEGEE. The chain carries TRBV5-8 and TRBJ1-3, with a tentative D call TRBD1 (5 bases). This receptor was identified in a woman aged 55-69 years in a cohort exposed to, infected with or recovered from COVID-19 (not recorded which). Sequenced: PBMCs or T cells enriched from blood (not recorded which). Here the CDR3 reads CASSLEEGRGSTIYF. CDR3 nucleotides: TGTGCCAGCAGCTTGGAGGAGGGGAGAGGTAGCACCATATATTTT.